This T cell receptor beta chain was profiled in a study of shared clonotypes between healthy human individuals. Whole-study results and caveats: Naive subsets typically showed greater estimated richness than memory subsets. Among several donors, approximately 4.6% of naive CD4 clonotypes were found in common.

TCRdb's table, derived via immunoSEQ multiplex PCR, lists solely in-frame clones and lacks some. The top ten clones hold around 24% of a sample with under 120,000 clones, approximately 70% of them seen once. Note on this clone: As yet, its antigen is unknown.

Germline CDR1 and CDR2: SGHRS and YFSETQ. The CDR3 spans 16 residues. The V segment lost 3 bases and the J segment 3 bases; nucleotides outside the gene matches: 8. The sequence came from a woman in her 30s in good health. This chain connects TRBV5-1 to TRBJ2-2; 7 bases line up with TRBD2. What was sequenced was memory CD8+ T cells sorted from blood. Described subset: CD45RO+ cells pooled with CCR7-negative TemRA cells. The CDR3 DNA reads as TGCGCCAGCAGCTCAACCGGGGACTACTACACCGGGGAGCTGTTTTTT. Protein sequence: CASSSTGDYYTGELFF. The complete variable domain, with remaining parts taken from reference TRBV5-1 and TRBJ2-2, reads KAGVTQTPRYLIKTRGQQVTLSCSPISGHRSVSWYQQTPGQGLQFLFEYFSETQRNKGNFPGRFSGRQFSNSRSEMNVSTLELGDSALYLCASSSTGDYYTGELFFGEGSRLTVL.